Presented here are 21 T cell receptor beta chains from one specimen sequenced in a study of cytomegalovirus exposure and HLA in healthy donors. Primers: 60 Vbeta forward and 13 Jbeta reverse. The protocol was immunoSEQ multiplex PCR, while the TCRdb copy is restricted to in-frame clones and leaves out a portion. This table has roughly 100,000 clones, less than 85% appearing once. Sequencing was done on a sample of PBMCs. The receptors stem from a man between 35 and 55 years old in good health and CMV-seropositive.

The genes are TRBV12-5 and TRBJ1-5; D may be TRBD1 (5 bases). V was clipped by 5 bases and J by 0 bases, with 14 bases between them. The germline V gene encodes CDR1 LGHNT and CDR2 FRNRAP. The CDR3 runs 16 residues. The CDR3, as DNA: TGTGCTAGTGGTCCCCCCAGGGAGGGTAGCAATCAGCCCCAGCATTTT. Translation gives CASGPPREGSNQPQHF.

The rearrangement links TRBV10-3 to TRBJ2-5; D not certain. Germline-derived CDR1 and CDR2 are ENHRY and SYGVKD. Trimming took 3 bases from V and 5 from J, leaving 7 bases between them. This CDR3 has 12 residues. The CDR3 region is CAISDFRETQYF. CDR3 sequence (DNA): TGTGCCATCAGTGACTTTCGGGAGACCCAGTACTTC.

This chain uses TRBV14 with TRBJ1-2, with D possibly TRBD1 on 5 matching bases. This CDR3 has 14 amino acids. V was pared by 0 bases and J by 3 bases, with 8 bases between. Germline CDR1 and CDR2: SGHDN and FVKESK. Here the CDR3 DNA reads TGTGCCAGCAGCCAAGAGGCAGGGTACTATGGCTACACCTTC. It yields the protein CASSQEAGYYGYTF.

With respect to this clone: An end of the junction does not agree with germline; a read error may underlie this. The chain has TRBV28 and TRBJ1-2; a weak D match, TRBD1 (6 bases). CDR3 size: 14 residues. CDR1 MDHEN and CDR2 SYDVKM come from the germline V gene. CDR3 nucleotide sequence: TGTGCCAGCACTTTACAGGGATATAAGGGAGGCTACACCTTC. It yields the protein CASTLQGYKGGYTF.

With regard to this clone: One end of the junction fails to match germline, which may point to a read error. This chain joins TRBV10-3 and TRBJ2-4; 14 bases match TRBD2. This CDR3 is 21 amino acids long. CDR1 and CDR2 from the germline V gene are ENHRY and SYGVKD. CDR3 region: CAISESSGLAGAKSAKNSQYF. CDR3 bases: TGTGCCATCAGTGAGTCGTCGGGACTAGCGGGAGCTAAGTCGGCCAAAAACAGTCAGTACTTC.

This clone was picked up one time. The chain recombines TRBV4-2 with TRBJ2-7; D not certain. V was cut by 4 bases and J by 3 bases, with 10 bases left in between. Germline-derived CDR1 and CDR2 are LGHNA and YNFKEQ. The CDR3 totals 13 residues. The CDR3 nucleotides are TGTGCCAGCAGCCGTGAGGTTAGCTACGAGCAGTACTTC. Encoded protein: CASSREVSYEQYF.

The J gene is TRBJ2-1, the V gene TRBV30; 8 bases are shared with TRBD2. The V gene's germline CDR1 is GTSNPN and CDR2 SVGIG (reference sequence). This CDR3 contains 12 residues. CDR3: CARGDGYNEQFF. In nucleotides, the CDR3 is TGTGCGCGGGGGGATGGGTACAATGAGCAGTTCTTC.

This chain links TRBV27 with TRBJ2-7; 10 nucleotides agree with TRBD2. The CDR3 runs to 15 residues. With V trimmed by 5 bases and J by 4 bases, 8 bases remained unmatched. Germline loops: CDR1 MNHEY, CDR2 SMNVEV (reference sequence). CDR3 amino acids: CASSIASGSIYEQYF. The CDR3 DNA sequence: TGTGCCAGCAGTATAGCTAGCGGGAGTATTTACGAGCAGTACTTC.

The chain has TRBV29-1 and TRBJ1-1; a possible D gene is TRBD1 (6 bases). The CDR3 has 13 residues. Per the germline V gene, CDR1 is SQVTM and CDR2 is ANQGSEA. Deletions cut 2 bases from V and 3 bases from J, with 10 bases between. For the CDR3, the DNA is TGCAGCGTTGAACTGGGGGCAGACACTGAAGCTTTCTTT. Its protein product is CSVELGADTEAFF.

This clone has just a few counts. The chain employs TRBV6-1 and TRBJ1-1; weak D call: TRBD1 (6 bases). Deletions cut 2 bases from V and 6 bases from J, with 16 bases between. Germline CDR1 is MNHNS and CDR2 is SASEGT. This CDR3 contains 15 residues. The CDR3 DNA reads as TGTGCCAGCAGTGAATCAGTCGGGGGGCTACCTGAAGCTTTCTTT. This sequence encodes CASSESVGGLPEAFF.

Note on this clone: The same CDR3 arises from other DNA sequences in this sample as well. This CDR3 reads CASSKTGVTEAFF. DNA for the CDR3: TGTGCCAGCAGCAAGACAGGGGTTACTGAAGCTTTCTTT. The chain recombines TRBV7-3 with TRBJ1-1, with 8 bases identical to TRBD1. Losses at the gene ends were 5 bases for V and 5 bases for J; bases not matched to a gene: 4. Germline CDR1 and CDR2: SGHTA and FQGTGA. The CDR3 sequence is 13 residues long.

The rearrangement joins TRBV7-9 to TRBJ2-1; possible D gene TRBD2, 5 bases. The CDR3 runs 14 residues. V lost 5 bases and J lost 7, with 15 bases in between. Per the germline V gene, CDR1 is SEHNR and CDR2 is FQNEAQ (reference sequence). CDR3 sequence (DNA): TGTGCCAGCAGCGATCCCGGGGTAGTAAATGAGCAGTTCTTC. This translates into CASSDPGVVNEQFF.

The CDR3: CASSWGTSGRASQETQYF. In nucleotides, the CDR3 is TGCGCCAGCAGCTGGGGGACTAGCGGGAGGGCCTCCCAAGAGACCCAGTACTTC. J is TRBJ2-5 and V is TRBV5-1; 16 bases fit TRBD2. CDR3 length equals 18 residues. Germline V gene sequence: CDR1 SGHRS, CDR2 YFSETQ. Trimming removed 3 bases from V and 1 base from J; junction bases left unmatched: 6.

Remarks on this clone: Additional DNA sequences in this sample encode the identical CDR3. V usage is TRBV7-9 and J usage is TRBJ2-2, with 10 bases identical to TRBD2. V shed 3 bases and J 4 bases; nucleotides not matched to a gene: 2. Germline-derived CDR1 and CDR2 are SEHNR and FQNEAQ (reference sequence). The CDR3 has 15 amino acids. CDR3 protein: CASSFLAGVTGELFF. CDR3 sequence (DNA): TGTGCCAGCAGCTTCCTAGCGGGAGTCACCGGGGAGCTGTTTTTT.

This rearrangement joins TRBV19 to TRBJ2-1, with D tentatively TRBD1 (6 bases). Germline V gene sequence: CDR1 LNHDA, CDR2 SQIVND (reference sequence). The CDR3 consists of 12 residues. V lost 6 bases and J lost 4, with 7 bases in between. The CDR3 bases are TGTGCCAGTAGCGGACAGTACAATGAGCAGTTCTTC. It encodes CASSGQYNEQFF.

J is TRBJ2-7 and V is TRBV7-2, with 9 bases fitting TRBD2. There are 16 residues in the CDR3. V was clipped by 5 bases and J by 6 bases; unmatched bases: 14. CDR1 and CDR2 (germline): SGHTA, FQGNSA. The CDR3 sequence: CASSPEGAGGLLEQYF. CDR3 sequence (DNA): TGTGCCAGCAGCCCTGAAGGGGCGGGGGGGCTCCTCGAGCAGTACTTC.

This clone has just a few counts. In DNA, the CDR3 is TGCAGCGTTCCTTCAGGAACAGGGAAGGGGGCCGGGGAGCTGTTTTTT. This codes for CSVPSGTGKGAGELFF. V usage is TRBV29-1 and J usage is TRBJ2-2, with D perhaps TRBD1 (6 bases). Deletions cut 5 bases from V and 6 bases from J, with 22 bases between. Germline-derived CDR1 and CDR2 are SQVTM and ANQGSEA. The CDR3 extends over 16 amino acids.

CDR3 residues: CASSERTGPSNQPQHF. The CDR3, as DNA: TGTGCCAGCAGTGAGAGGACAGGACCTAGCAATCAGCCCCAGCATTTT. The V gene is TRBV6-1, the J gene TRBJ1-5; 7 bases map to TRBD1. CDR1 and CDR2 (germline): MNHNS, SASEGT. The CDR3 has 16 residues. With 3 bases clipped from V and 0 bases from J, the junction kept 5 bases outside the gene matches.

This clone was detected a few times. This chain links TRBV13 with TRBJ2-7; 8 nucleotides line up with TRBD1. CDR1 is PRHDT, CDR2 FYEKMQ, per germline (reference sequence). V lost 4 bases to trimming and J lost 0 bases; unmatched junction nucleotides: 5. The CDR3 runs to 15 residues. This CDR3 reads CASSWRTGSSYEQYF. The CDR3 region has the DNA TGTGCCAGCAGCTGGAGGACAGGGAGCTCCTACGAGCAGTACTTC.

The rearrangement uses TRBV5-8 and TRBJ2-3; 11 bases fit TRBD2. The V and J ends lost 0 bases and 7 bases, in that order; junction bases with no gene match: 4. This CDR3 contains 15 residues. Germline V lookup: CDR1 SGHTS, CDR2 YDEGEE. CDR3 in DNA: TGTGCCAGCAGCTTGGCCGGGACTAGCGGTTATACGCAGTATTTT. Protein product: CASSLAGTSGYTQYF.

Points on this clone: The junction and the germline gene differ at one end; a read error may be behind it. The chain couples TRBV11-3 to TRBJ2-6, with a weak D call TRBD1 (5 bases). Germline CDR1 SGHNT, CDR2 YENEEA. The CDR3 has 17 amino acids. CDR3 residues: CASSLDRVGIGANGLTF. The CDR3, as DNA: TGTGCCAGCAGCTTAGACAGGGTAGGGATTGGGGCCAACGGCCTGACTTTC.